Described below is a single TCR beta chain sequence and its context. This entry is derived from a study of blood T cell repertoires in COVID-19. Looking at the study overall: Sites across the United States, Italy and Spain contributed samples from acute and convalescent COVID-19.

Measured with immunoSEQ multiplex PCR; TCRdb has only the in-frame clones, and not every one. The data contain about 75,000 clones, 85% to 90% of them singletons. The CDR3 sequence is 13 residues long. Germline V gives CDR1 SQVTM, CDR2 ANQGSEA. V was trimmed by 3 bases and J by 6 bases, leaving 11 bases between them. The chain links TRBV29-1 to TRBJ2-2, with a possible D match to TRBD2 (6 bases). The sample was peripheral blood. This receptor was taken from a human donor in a cohort sampled during active COVID-19. The DNA of the CDR3 is TGCAGCGTTGAGGGGAGGATGTCCGGGGAGCTGTTTTTT. Translating gives CSVEGRMSGELFF.